These 18 T cell receptor beta chains were sequenced from one sample in a study of blood T cell repertoires in COVID-19. Here immunoSEQ multiplex PCR was the method, and the copy in TCRdb shows in-frame clones only, minus some. The sample gives about 200,000 clones, around 87% of which show up once; approximately 3% is in the top ten. The sequenced material came from peripheral blood. The receptors originated from a man aged 55 to 70 with acute or convalescent COVID-19.

V usage is TRBV3-1 (or the pseudogene TRBV3-2) and J usage is TRBJ2-7; D gene uncertain. Germline V gene data show CDR1 as LGHDT and CDR2 as YNNKEL (reference sequence). The CDR3 spans 15 residues. Deletions cut 0 bases from V and 6 bases from J, with 15 bases between. The DNA for the CDR3 is TGTGCCAGCAGCCAAGAGGGCAGGTCCTCCGGCGAGCAGTACTTC. This encodes CASSQEGRSSGEQYF.

V is TRBV5-1 and J is TRBJ2-1; D not certain. The V end was cut by 2 bases, the J end by 7 bases, with 13 bases between. CDR1 is SGHRS, CDR2 YFSETQ, per germline. This CDR3 has 14 amino acids. The CDR3 nucleotides read TGCGCCAGCAGCTTCGATTTACGTAGTAATGAGCAGTTCTTC. This codes for CASSFDLRSNEQFF.

This clone appeared a few times. The J gene is TRBJ1-2, the V gene TRBV7-2; perhaps TRBD1 as D (6 bases). CDR1 is SGHTA and CDR2 is FQGNSA in the germline V gene. V lost 1 base, J lost 5 bases, and 14 bases lay in between. The CDR3 is 15 residues long. The CDR3 DNA follows: TGTGCCAGCAGCTTAGTGGGGGCAGGGGATTATGGCTACACCTTC. Protein sequence: CASSLVGAGDYGYTF.

As to this clone: This sample also contains other DNA sequences that code for the same CDR3. This chain links TRBV19 with TRBJ1-5; TRBD1 aligns across 7 bases. The CDR3 runs 15 residues. The junction had 13 bases not matched to a gene; V was cut back by 7 bases and J by 7 bases. Germline CDR1 LNHDA, CDR2 SQIVND (reference sequence). The CDR3 nucleotides are TGTGCCAGTACCCTAGACAGGGCGAGGGAGCAGCCCCAGCATTTT. Its protein product is CASTLDRAREQPQHF.

The chain employs TRBV9 and TRBJ1-2; tentatively, D is TRBD1 (6 bases). V was pared by 3 bases and J by 0 bases, with 12 bases between. The germline V gene has CDR1 SGDLS and CDR2 YYNGEE. The CDR3 length is 15 residues. The chain's CDR3 is CASSGGRTANYGYTF. In DNA, the CDR3 is TGTGCCAGCAGCGGAGGACGGACAGCTAACTATGGCTACACCTTC.

CDR3 in DNA: TGTGCCAGCAGCTTACGGGACAGGGGGTTCAATGAGCAGTTCTTC. Translated: CASSLRDRGFNEQFF. V is TRBV7-3 and J is TRBJ2-1; TRBD1 matches 11 bases. The CDR3 has 15 amino acids. Germline CDR1 reads SGHTA; CDR2 reads FQGTGA. V lost 2 bases, J lost 6 bases, and 3 bases stayed unmatched.

This rearrangement joins TRBV5-6 to TRBJ2-5, with D possibly being TRBD2 (7 bases). The ends were cut back, 2 bases at V and 4 bases at J, with 15 bases in the middle. Germline CDR1 reads SGHDT; CDR2 reads YYEEEE. The CDR3 has 15 residues. CDR3 DNA: TGTGCCAGCAGCTTCGGGGGGCTAAGAACAGAGACCCAGTACTTC. The encoded protein is CASSFGGLRTETQYF.

This chain uses TRBV7-3 with TRBJ1-4; 8 bases align to TRBD1. This CDR3 has 15 residues. Germline values: CDR1 SGHTA, CDR2 FQGTGA. The V gene end was trimmed by 6 bases and the J gene end by 8 bases; junction bases not matched to a gene: 11. CDR3 region: CASSPTGGKSEKLFF. In nucleotides, the CDR3 is TGTGCCAGCAGTCCTACAGGGGGGAAAAGCGAAAAACTGTTTTTT.

Many counts were recorded for this clone. The chain is built from TRBV10-3 and TRBJ1-2; 9 positions match TRBD1. Trimming cost V 6 bases and J 6 bases; bases outside gene matches: 11. The CDR3 spans 15 residues. CDR1 ENHRY and CDR2 SYGVKD come from the germline V gene. The CDR3 spells CAISSGTGRSHGYTF. Here the CDR3 DNA reads TGTGCCATCAGCTCCGGGACAGGGAGGAGTCATGGCTACACCTTC.

This chain links TRBV19 with TRBJ2-3, with D perhaps matching TRBD2 (6 bases). CDR1 is LNHDA, CDR2 SQIVND, per germline (reference sequence). V shed 6 bases and J shed 1 base, with 14 bases lying between them. CDR3 length equals 15 residues. The CDR3 bases are TGTGCCAGTAGACTAGCCAGCGGCCGCACAGATACGCAGTATTTT. Encoded protein: CASRLASGRTDTQYF.

The chain has TRBV12-3 or TRBV12-4 and TRBJ1-6; D possibly corresponds to TRBD1 (6 bases). The V end lost 6 bases, the J end lost 13 bases, and 16 bases lay between the germline ends. This CDR3 is 13 amino acids long. The CDR3 DNA follows: TGTGCCAGCAGACTTCAGGGGCGGTCGCCCCTCCACTTT. It translates to CASRLQGRSPLHF.

The chain carries TRBV6-5 and TRBJ2-3; 8 bases are shared with TRBD2. Germline V gene lookup returns CDR1 MNHEY and CDR2 SVGAGI. The CDR3 is 14 residues long. The J segment lost 3 bases and the V segment lost 2 bases, leaving 1 base of the junction unmatched. CDR3 amino acids: CASSYSGGTDTQYF. The CDR3 DNA sequence: TGTGCCAGCAGTTACAGCGGGGGAACAGATACGCAGTATTTT.

The V and J genes are TRBV7-2 and TRBJ2-1; TRBD2 is a possible D gene (5 bases). CDR1 is SGHTA, CDR2 FQGNSA, per germline. There are 15 residues in the CDR3. The V and J ends lost 2 bases and 3 bases respectively, with 11 bases between them. This CDR3 is CASSLSPGIYNEQFF. The CDR3 nucleotides are TGTGCCAGCAGCTTATCCCCCGGGATCTACAATGAGCAGTTCTTC.

J is TRBJ2-7 and V is TRBV6-5; 7 bases fit TRBD1. The CDR3 loop spans 14 amino acids. In germline, CDR1 is MNHEY, CDR2 SVGAGI. V dropped 6 bases and J dropped 0; count of bases not matched to a gene: 5. CDR3 nucleotide sequence: TGTGCCAGCAGACCCGGACAGGTCTCCTACGAGCAGTACTTC. Protein sequence: CASRPGQVSYEQYF.

The chain combines TRBV2 with TRBJ1-5, with 9 bases that match TRBD1. CDR1 and CDR2 from the germline V gene are SNHLY and FYNNEI. This CDR3 region has 14 residues. Trimming at V came to 6 bases and at J to 1 base, leaving 1 base not matched to a gene. CDR3 sequence: CASSGTGSNQPQHF. The CDR3 bases are TGTGCCAGCAGCGGGACAGGGAGCAATCAGCCCCAGCATTTT.

Regarding this clone: Other DNA sequences in the sample encode the same CDR3. The V call is TRBV7-2, the J call TRBJ2-5; 7 bases are a match to TRBD1. This CDR3 contains 13 residues. Germline lookup yields CDR1 SGHTA and CDR2 FQGNSA. V dropped 5 bases and J dropped 2; count of bases not matched to a gene: 2. DNA for the CDR3: TGTGCCAGCAGCAGGGACAGTCAAGAGACCCAGTACTTC. Translated: CASSRDSQETQYF.

The V and J genes are TRBV5-6 and TRBJ1-6; 11 positions agree with TRBD1. The CDR3 is made up of 18 amino acids. The V gene's germline CDR1 is SGHDT and CDR2 YYEEEE. Unmatched junction bases numbered 10, after V lost 4 bases and J lost 4 bases. In DNA, the CDR3 is TGTGCCAGCAGCCCGAACCTGGGACAGGGGGTTTATAATTCACCCCTCCACTTT. This translates into CASSPNLGQGVYNSPLHF.

J is TRBJ1-3 and V is TRBV9, with 8 bases aligning to TRBD1. V shed 2 bases, J shed 1 base, and the junction held 5 bases outside the gene matches. The CDR3 length is 16 residues. The germline gives CDR1 SGDLS, CDR2 YYNGEE. The CDR3 nucleotides read TGTGCCAGCAGCGTGCACCAGGGGGCGTCTGGAAACACCATATATTTT. Translating gives CASSVHQGASGNTIYF.